This is a list of T cell receptor beta chains from one sample in a study of OX40 agonist ivuxolimab in advanced cancers. Produced via immunoSEQ multiplex PCR; TCRdb's table is partial and in-frame only. The profile shows 70,000 to 85,000 clones, around 87% of them singletons. The sample consisted of CD4+ or CD8+ T cells sorted from blood, taken in a trial of the OX40 agonist ivuxolimab. The receptor source for this set is an adult with an advanced solid tumor such as melanoma, head and neck, liver or kidney cancer. CDR3s include the opening cysteine and the closing phenylalanine or tryptophan. Each record gives: CDR3 length, D gene, clone size, J gene, V gene, CDR3 protein, CDR3 DNA. The D gene is left open where the match is weak. For some rows the clone size is stated as once, few or many, or as a class when expanded; others skip it.

len: 14
d_gene: TRBD1
abundance: -
j_gene: TRBJ2-7
v_gene: TRBV4-3
CDR3aa: CASSQDRGPYEQYF
CDR3nt: TGCGCCAGCAGCCAAGATAGGGGGCCCTACGAGCAGTACTTC

len: 15
d_gene: -
abundance: -
j_gene: TRBJ2-6
v_gene: TRBV27
CDR3aa: CASSPRVAGANVLTF
CDR3nt: TGTGCCAGCAGTCCCCGGGTAGCTGGGGCCAACGTCCTGACTTTC

len: 13
d_gene: -
abundance: -
j_gene: TRBJ1-5
v_gene: TRBV9
CDR3aa: CASSPDWNQPQHF
CDR3nt: TGTGCCAGCAGCCCTGACTGGAATCAGCCCCAGCATTTT

len: 16
d_gene: TRBD1
abundance: -
j_gene: TRBJ1-3
v_gene: TRBV6-1
CDR3aa: CASSDLGQGYGNTIYF
CDR3nt: TGTGCCAGCAGTGACTTGGGACAGGGGTATGGAAACACCATATATTTT

len: 19
d_gene: TRBD2
abundance: -
j_gene: TRBJ2-3
v_gene: TRBV12-5
CDR3aa: CAIPDPTSGEPSSTDTQYF
CDR3nt: TGTGCTATCCCCGACCCAACTAGCGGGGAGCCTTCTAGCACAGATACGCAGTATTTT

len: 16
d_gene: TRBD1
abundance: -
j_gene: TRBJ1-4
v_gene: TRBV7-9
CDR3aa: CASRSGQVGGNEKLFF
CDR3nt: TGTGCCAGCAGATCAGGACAGGTCGGGGGTAATGAAAAACTGTTTTTT

len: 14
d_gene: TRBD2
abundance: -
j_gene: TRBJ2-7
v_gene: TRBV11-1
CDR3aa: CASSLLAGAYEQYF
CDR3nt: TGTGCCAGCAGCTTACTAGCGGGGGCCTACGAGCAGTACTTC

len: 15
d_gene: -
abundance: -
j_gene: TRBJ1-2
v_gene: TRBV7-2
CDR3aa: CASSKDGWGSYGYTF
CDR3nt: TGTGCCAGCAGTAAGGACGGCTGGGGCTCCTATGGCTACACCTTC

len: 15
d_gene: -
abundance: -
j_gene: TRBJ2-2
v_gene: TRBV7-6
CDR3aa: CASSLTGTNTGELFF
CDR3nt: TGTGCCAGCAGCTTGACCGGAACGAACACCGGGGAGCTGTTTTTT

len: 15
d_gene: -
abundance: -
j_gene: TRBJ2-7
v_gene: TRBV4-2
CDR3aa: CASSQELGGPYEQYF
CDR3nt: TGTGCCAGCAGCCAAGAACTGGGGGGCCCCTACGAGCAGTACTTC

len: 15
d_gene: -
abundance: -
j_gene: TRBJ1-2
v_gene: TRBV15
CDR3aa: CATSRDLSFSYGYTF
CDR3nt: TGTGCCACCAGCAGAGACCTTTCCTTTAGCTATGGCTACACCTTC

len: 15
d_gene: -
abundance: -
j_gene: TRBJ2-5
v_gene: TRBV7-9
CDR3aa: CASSSGAGEKETQYF
CDR3nt: TGTGCCAGCAGCTCGGGCGCTGGCGAAAAAGAGACCCAGTACTTC

len: 13
d_gene: -
abundance: once
j_gene: TRBJ1-5
v_gene: TRBV19
CDR3aa: CASSVDKDQPQHF
CDR3nt: TGTGCCAGTAGTGTAGACAAAGATCAGCCCCAGCATTTT

len: 16
d_gene: TRBD1
abundance: -
j_gene: TRBJ1-2
v_gene: TRBV5-5
CDR3aa: CASSLYRGLANYGYTF
CDR3nt: TGTGCCAGCAGCTTGTACAGGGGGTTAGCTAACTATGGCTACACCTTC

len: 12
d_gene: -
abundance: -
j_gene: TRBJ1-2
v_gene: TRBV25-1
CDR3aa: CASSEWDYGYTF
CDR3nt: TGTGCCAGCAGTGAATGGGACTATGGCTACACCTTC

len: 12
d_gene: -
abundance: -
j_gene: TRBJ1-2
v_gene: TRBV7-9
CDR3aa: CASSFDLGGYTF
CDR3nt: TGTGCCAGCAGCTTCGACTTAGGCGGCTACACCTTC

len: 14
d_gene: -
abundance: -
j_gene: TRBJ1-2
v_gene: TRBV28
CDR3aa: CASSLGGRNYGYTF
CDR3nt: TGTGCCAGCAGTTTAGGGGGACGGAACTATGGCTACACCTTC

len: 13
d_gene: -
abundance: -
j_gene: TRBJ1-2
v_gene: TRBV5-4
CDR3aa: CASSSREGAGYTF
CDR3nt: TGTGCCAGCAGCTCCAGGGAGGGCGCTGGCTACACCTTC

len: 17
d_gene: TRBD1
abundance: -
j_gene: TRBJ1-2
v_gene: TRBV30
CDR3aa: CAWTTARQGPTNYGYTF
CDR3nt: TGTGCCTGGACCACTGCCAGACAGGGCCCAACTAACTATGGCTACACCTTC

len: 15
d_gene: -
abundance: -
j_gene: TRBJ2-2
v_gene: TRBV5-1
CDR3aa: CASSLGPPNTGELFF
CDR3nt: TGCGCCAGCAGCCTCGGACCCCCGAACACCGGGGAGCTGTTTTTT

len: 14
d_gene: -
abundance: once
j_gene: TRBJ2-7
v_gene: TRBV9
CDR3aa: CASSVLAEAYEQYF
CDR3nt: TGTGCCAGCAGCGTGTTAGCGGAGGCCTACGAGCAGTACTTC

len: 13
d_gene: -
abundance: -
j_gene: TRBJ2-5
v_gene: TRBV12-5
CDR3aa: CASGFQLAETQYF
CDR3nt: TGTGCTAGTGGTTTCCAACTCGCGGAGACCCAGTACTTC

len: 12
d_gene: -
abundance: -
j_gene: TRBJ2-3
v_gene: TRBV5-8
CDR3aa: CASSLVRDTQYF
CDR3nt: TGTGCCAGCAGCTTGGTAAGAGATACGCAGTATTTT

len: 13
d_gene: -
abundance: few
j_gene: TRBJ1-1
v_gene: TRBV27
CDR3aa: CASRFRGNTEAFF
CDR3nt: TGTGCCAGCAGATTCAGGGGGAACACTGAAGCTTTCTTT

len: 15
d_gene: TRBD1
abundance: -
j_gene: TRBJ2-7
v_gene: TRBV6-5
CDR3aa: CASSQGQGGSYEQYF
CDR3nt: TGTGCCAGCAGTCAAGGACAGGGCGGCTCCTACGAGCAGTACTTC

len: 15
d_gene: -
abundance: -
j_gene: TRBJ1-5
v_gene: TRBV5-8
CDR3aa: CASTLGQYSNQPQHF
CDR3nt: TGTGCCAGCACCTTAGGACAGTATAGCAATCAGCCCCAGCATTTT

len: 13
d_gene: -
abundance: -
j_gene: TRBJ2-7
v_gene: TRBV6-1
CDR3aa: CASRAGILAEQYF
CDR3nt: TGTGCCAGCCGGGCAGGGATCCTGGCCGAGCAGTACTTC

len: 15
d_gene: -
abundance: -
j_gene: TRBJ2-5
v_gene: TRBV5-1
CDR3aa: CASKIGEQGQETQYF
CDR3nt: TGCGCCAGCAAGATCGGAGAACAGGGCCAAGAGACCCAGTACTTC

len: 12
d_gene: -
abundance: -
j_gene: TRBJ2-1
v_gene: TRBV6-6
CDR3aa: CASSYKGNEQFF
CDR3nt: TGTGCCAGCAGTTATAAAGGGAATGAGCAGTTCTTC

len: 14
d_gene: TRBD1
abundance: -
j_gene: TRBJ2-2
v_gene: TRBV18
CDR3aa: CASSRDRNTGELFF
CDR3nt: TGTGCCAGCTCACGGGACAGAAACACCGGGGAGCTGTTTTTT

len: 16
d_gene: -
abundance: -
j_gene: TRBJ2-3
v_gene: TRBV7-3
CDR3aa: CASSLVGGTSTDTQYF
CDR3nt: TGTGCCAGCAGCTTAGTAGGTGGAACTAGCACAGATACGCAGTATTTT

len: 14
d_gene: -
abundance: -
j_gene: TRBJ2-2
v_gene: TRBV4-1
CDR3aa: CASSQDWNTGELFF
CDR3nt: TGCGCCAGCAGCCAAGATTGGAACACCGGGGAGCTGTTTTTT

len: 15
d_gene: -
abundance: -
j_gene: TRBJ2-2
v_gene: TRBV6-1
CDR3aa: CASSELMGNTGELFF
CDR3nt: TGTGCCAGCAGTGAACTAATGGGTAACACCGGGGAGCTGTTTTTT

len: 18
d_gene: -
abundance: -
j_gene: TRBJ2-2
v_gene: TRBV11-2
CDR3aa: CASSLRFGLGQNTGELFF
CDR3nt: TGTGCCAGCAGCTTAAGGTTTGGCTTGGGACAGAACACCGGGGAGCTGTTTTTT

len: 16
d_gene: -
abundance: -
j_gene: TRBJ2-7
v_gene: TRBV30
CDR3aa: CAWSLHGVGGSYEQYF
CDR3nt: TGTGCCTGGAGTCTCCATGGCGTGGGGGGCTCCTACGAGCAGTACTTC

len: 17
d_gene: TRBD2
abundance: -
j_gene: TRBJ2-2
v_gene: TRBV19
CDR3aa: CASSSSGTQPNTGELFF
CDR3nt: TGTGCCAGTAGTTCTAGCGGGACTCAGCCGAACACCGGGGAGCTGTTTTTT

len: 12
d_gene: -
abundance: -
j_gene: TRBJ2-7
v_gene: TRBV23-1
CDR3aa: CASSPTSYEQYF
CDR3nt: TGCGCCAGCAGTCCGACTAGTTACGAGCAGTACTTC

len: 15
d_gene: -
abundance: few
j_gene: TRBJ1-5
v_gene: TRBV6-1
CDR3aa: CASSEGQGRGQPQHF
CDR3nt: TGTGCCAGCAGTGAAGGGCAGGGCAGGGGTCAGCCCCAGCATTTT

len: 15
d_gene: -
abundance: -
j_gene: TRBJ1-6
v_gene: TRBV7-3
CDR3aa: CASSLTPSYNSPLHF
CDR3nt: TGTGCCAGCAGCTTAACCCCCAGTTATAATTCACCCCTCCACTTT

len: 14
d_gene: TRBD1
abundance: few
j_gene: TRBJ1-2
v_gene: TRBV7-9
CDR3aa: CASSDDRDGRGYTF
CDR3nt: TGTGCCAGCAGCGATGACAGGGATGGCCGAGGCTACACCTTC

len: 18
d_gene: TRBD1
abundance: -
j_gene: TRBJ1-1
v_gene: TRBV6-1
CDR3aa: CASSEGTRGRIMNTEAFF
CDR3nt: TGTGCCAGCAGTGAAGGGACCAGGGGGCGGATCATGAACACTGAAGCTTTCTTT

len: 14
d_gene: TRBD1
abundance: -
j_gene: TRBJ2-7
v_gene: TRBV4-3
CDR3aa: CASSQEAGGYEQYF
CDR3nt: TGCGCCAGCAGCCAAGAGGCAGGGGGCTACGAGCAGTACTTC

len: 15
d_gene: TRBD2
abundance: -
j_gene: TRBJ2-1
v_gene: TRBV6-1
CDR3aa: CASSEKRGGDNEQFF
CDR3nt: TGTGCCAGCAGTGAGAAGCGGGGGGGGGACAATGAGCAGTTCTTC

len: 13
d_gene: -
abundance: -
j_gene: TRBJ2-7
v_gene: TRBV11-1
CDR3aa: CASSSRQIYEQYF
CDR3nt: TGTGCCAGCAGCTCCAGACAGATCTACGAGCAGTACTTC

len: 13
d_gene: -
abundance: -
j_gene: TRBJ1-5
v_gene: TRBV29-1
CDR3aa: CSVLGGSDQPQHF
CDR3nt: TGCAGCGTTCTTGGGGGCTCCGATCAGCCCCAGCATTTT

len: 13
d_gene: -
abundance: -
j_gene: TRBJ2-4
v_gene: TRBV25-1
CDR3aa: CASSEVAKNIQYF
CDR3nt: TGTGCCAGCAGTGAGGTAGCCAAAAACATTCAGTACTTC

len: 14
d_gene: -
abundance: few
j_gene: TRBJ1-1
v_gene: TRBV5-4
CDR3aa: CASSLVPPNTEAFF
CDR3nt: TGTGCCAGCAGCTTGGTGCCCCCGAACACTGAAGCTTTCTTT

len: 14
d_gene: -
abundance: once
j_gene: TRBJ1-1
v_gene: TRBV6-6
CDR3aa: CASSYSSLNTEAFF
CDR3nt: TGTGCCAGCAGTTACTCTTCCCTGAACACTGAAGCTTTCTTT

len: 13
d_gene: -
abundance: -
j_gene: TRBJ1-1
v_gene: TRBV5-1
CDR3aa: CASSPNRATEAFF
CDR3nt: TGCGCCAGCAGTCCTAACAGGGCCACTGAAGCTTTCTTT

len: 15
d_gene: -
abundance: -
j_gene: TRBJ2-2
v_gene: TRBV19
CDR3aa: CASSIYRRGTGELFF
CDR3nt: TGTGCCAGTAGTATTTACAGGCGCGGCACCGGGGAGCTGTTTTTT

len: 17
d_gene: TRBD1
abundance: -
j_gene: TRBJ1-2
v_gene: TRBV12-5
CDR3aa: CASGLKPGTGPLYGYTF
CDR3nt: TGTGCTAGTGGTTTGAAACCCGGGACAGGGCCCCTCTATGGCTACACCTTC

len: 14
d_gene: -
abundance: -
j_gene: TRBJ1-1
v_gene: TRBV6-1
CDR3aa: CASTRQASNTEAFF
CDR3nt: TGTGCCAGCACTAGACAGGCATCGAACACTGAAGCTTTCTTT

len: 16
d_gene: TRBD1
abundance: -
j_gene: TRBJ2-3
v_gene: TRBV2
CDR3aa: CASSEAGTAPTDTQYF
CDR3nt: TGTGCCAGCAGTGAAGCGGGGACAGCCCCCACAGATACGCAGTATTTT

len: 14
d_gene: -
abundance: -
j_gene: TRBJ1-3
v_gene: TRBV5-1
CDR3aa: CASSRTDSGNTIYF
CDR3nt: TGCGCCAGCAGCCGGACAGACTCTGGAAACACCATATATTTT